Only a few counts were recorded for the clone carrying this T cell receptor (beta chain). Its antigen is as yet unknown. The CDR3 sequence is 15 residues long. The V and J ends lost 0 bases and 5 bases, in that order; junction bases with no gene match: 4. The germline gives CDR1 SGHTA, CDR2 FQGNSA. TCRdb redid the calling of the reads with MiXCR, one entry per CDR3 protein. The table shows roughly 700,000 distinct CDR3 sequences, with around 32% occurring only once. This entry belongs to a study of T cell repertoires in cytomegalovirus infection. Study-level background: Signatures in public TCR beta sequences pointed to both CMV infection and matching HLA type.

The TCR comes from a human donor in good health (CMV status not recorded). Some clones in this sample may be carry-over from other donors' samples. This specimen consisted of cultured PBMCs, obtained from culture after CMV antigen stimulation. The chain uses TRBV7-2 and TRBJ2-3; TRBD2 aligns across 8 bases. The CDR3 here is CASSLAQTSVDTQYF. In DNA form, the CDR3 reads TGTGCCAGCAGCTTAGCGCAGACTAGCGTAGATACGCAGTATTTT. Filled out from reference TRBV7-2 and TRBJ2-3, the complete variable domain reads GAGVSQSPSNKVTEKGKDVELRCDPISGHTALYWYRQSLGQGLEFLIYFQGNSAPDKSGLPSDRFSAERTGGSVSTLTIQRTQQEDSAVYLCASSLAQTSVDTQYFGPGTRLTVL.